This is a list of T cell receptor beta chains from one sample in a study of shared clonotypes between healthy human individuals. Only in-frame clones appear in the TCRdb table, and some are missing; sequencing was by immunoSEQ multiplex PCR. The sample contains roughly 2,000,000 clones, around 96% of which appear only once. The sequenced sample consisted of naive CD8+ T cells sorted from blood. The receptors shown here come from a man between 18 and 29 years old in good health. Both conserved end residues are part of each CDR3. The order of the fields is J gene, D gene, V gene, clone size, CDR3 DNA, CDR3 protein. D genes are given only for firm matches. Size is stated for part of the rows, as once, few or many counts, or as a class when the clone is expanded.

TRBJ2-7 | TRBD1 | TRBV7-2 | - | TGTGCCAGCAGCACGGGACAGTCATCCTACGAGCAGTACTTC | CASSTGQSSYEQYF
TRBJ2-3 | - | TRBV10-1 | - | TGCGCCAGCAGTGCTCAGGGAGCTGTTACAGATACGCAGTATTTT | CASSAQGAVTDTQYF
TRBJ1-1 | - | TRBV4-1 | - | TGCGCCAGCAGCCAAGTGGGAGGGACTGAAGCTTTCTTT | CASSQVGGTEAFF
TRBJ2-2 | - | TRBV11-2 | - | TGTGCCAGCAGCCTCACGAACACCGGGGAGCTGTTTTTT | CASSLTNTGELFF
TRBJ2-2 | - | TRBV19 | - | TGTGCCAGTAGCCCGAGGGGGAGCGGCGGCGGGGAGCTGTTTTTT | CASSPRGSGGGELFF
TRBJ2-7 | - | TRBV13 | few | TGTGCCAGCAGCTTAGGCCGGTCCTACGAGCAGTACTTC | CASSLGRSYEQYF
TRBJ2-6 | - | TRBV5-1 | - | TGCGCCAGTACCTCGGGGGAGGCCAACGTCCTGACTTTC | CASTSGEANVLTF
TRBJ2-7 | TRBD1 | TRBV27 | - | TGTGCCAGCAGTTTCCGGGACAGAGGGCTTTACGAGCAGTACTTC | CASSFRDRGLYEQYF
TRBJ2-2 | - | TRBV27 | - | TGTGCCAGCAGTTCCCAAGGCGCTTGGACCGGGGAGCTGTTTTTT | CASSSQGAWTGELFF
TRBJ2-7 | TRBD1 | TRBV4-1 | - | TGCGCCAGCAGCCAAGTGATAACAGGGGATGTCTACGAGCAGTACTTC | CASSQVITGDVYEQYF
TRBJ1-2 | - | TRBV5-1 | - | TGCGCCAGCAGCTTGGGATTACAGGACCCGGGCGGCTACACCTTC | CASSLGLQDPGGYTF
TRBJ2-3 | TRBD2 | TRBV4-1 | - | TGCGCCAGCAGCCAAGATTGGACTAGTATAGCAGATACGCAGTATTTT | CASSQDWTSIADTQYF
TRBJ2-7 | - | TRBV27 | - | TGTGCCAGCAGTTTAAATGGGGGCTACGAGCAGTACTTC | CASSLNGGYEQYF
TRBJ1-5 | - | TRBV6-6 | - | TGTGCCAGCAGCCCAGACAGGTCATATAGCAATCAGCCCCAGCATTTT | CASSPDRSYSNQPQHF
TRBJ2-5 | - | TRBV11-2 | - | TGTGCCAGCAGTAAAGGGGAGACCCAGTACTTC | CASSKGETQYF
TRBJ2-1 | TRBD2 | TRBV25-1 | - | TGTGCCAGCGGAGAAGGACTAGCGGGGGCCAATGAGCAGTTCTTC | CASGEGLAGANEQFF
TRBJ2-5 | - | TRBV4-1 | - | TGCGCCAGCAGCCAAGGTATTACCCCGCAAGTTCAAGAGACCCAGTACTTC | CASSQGITPQVQETQYF
TRBJ1-3 | - | TRBV6-5 | - | TGTGCCAGCTCGCCCGGGAAGCCTGGAAACACCATATATTTT | CASSPGKPGNTIYF
TRBJ2-1 | - | TRBV19 | - | TGTGCCAGTAGTATCCCCCCGATAGGAAACAGGGCCAATGAGCAGTTCTTC | CASSIPPIGNRANEQFF
TRBJ2-5 | - | TRBV6-5 | - | TGTGCCAGCAGTTACTTCGGGACCGGAGAGACCCAGTACTTC | CASSYFGTGETQYF
TRBJ2-3 | TRBD2 | TRBV30 | - | TGTGCCTGGAGTCTAGCGGGGGATACGCAGTATTTT | CAWSLAGDTQYF
TRBJ2-7 | TRBD2 | TRBV7-9 | - | TGTGCCAGCAGCTTCGGACTAGAGCCCTACGAGCAGTACTTC | CASSFGLEPYEQYF
TRBJ2-2 | - | TRBV14 | - | TGTGCCAGCAGCCAACCTGACGGTAACACCGGGGAGCTGTTTTTT | CASSQPDGNTGELFF
TRBJ1-3 | - | TRBV11-2 | - | TGTGCCAGCAGCTCCCCTGAGGGGGTCGGAAACACCATATATTTT | CASSSPEGVGNTIYF
TRBJ1-4 | - | TRBV2 | - | TGTGCCAGCAGTGAAGCGCTTCGACCGACTAATGAAAAACTGTTTTTT | CASSEALRPTNEKLFF
TRBJ2-7 | TRBD2 | TRBV27 | once | TGTGCCAGCAGTTTGTCACCGGGGGGTTACGAGCAGTACTTC | CASSLSPGGYEQYF
TRBJ2-7 | TRBD1 | TRBV7-9 | - | TGTGCCAGCAGCTCTCTACCGGGACAGGGGCTCTACGAGCAGTACTTC | CASSSLPGQGLYEQYF
TRBJ2-3 | TRBD2 | TRBV13 | - | TGTGCCAGCAGCTTAGCGGCGGGAGAGGCAGATACGCAGTATTTT | CASSLAAGEADTQYF
TRBJ2-5 | TRBD2 | TRBV9 | - | TGTGCCAGCAGCGACGGGACTAGCGGGGCACAAGAGACCCAGTACTTC | CASSDGTSGAQETQYF
TRBJ2-5 | - | TRBV4-1 | - | TGCGCCAGCAGCCAACCGGGAACCCAAGAGACCCAGTACTTC | CASSQPGTQETQYF
TRBJ1-4 | - | TRBV6-1 | once | TGTGCCAGCAGTGACCCTCCTAATGAAAAACTGTTTTTT | CASSDPPNEKLFF
TRBJ2-5 | - | TRBV11-2 | - | TGTGCCAGCAGCTTAGCTGCGGCGTACCAAGAGACCCAGTACTTC | CASSLAAAYQETQYF
TRBJ2-7 | - | TRBV4-2 | - | TGTGCCAGCAGCCAAGTCTCCCAAGGTTCCTCCTACGAGCAGTACTTC | CASSQVSQGSSYEQYF
TRBJ2-7 | TRBD1 | TRBV6-5 | - | TGTGCCAGCTTGACAGGGGATACGGGCGAGCAGTACTTC | CASLTGDTGEQYF
TRBJ1-1 | TRBD1 | TRBV29-1 | once | TGCAGCGTTGGGGACAGAGGGAACACTGAAGCTTTCTTT | CSVGDRGNTEAFF
TRBJ1-1 | - | TRBV13 | - | TGTGCCAGCAGCCCCCCGGAGGGGATGAACACTGAAGCTTTCTTT | CASSPPEGMNTEAFF
TRBJ1-1 | TRBD1 | TRBV5-1 | once | TGCGCCAGCAGCTTGGGACAGGGGCGAACTGAAGCTTTCTTT | CASSLGQGRTEAFF